The 2 T cell receptor beta chains given below trace back to one sample, sequenced in a study of blood T cell repertoires in COVID-19. Generated by immunoSEQ multiplex PCR, the TCRdb table keeps only in-frame clones and is missing some. The sample consists of approximately 200,000 clones, around 88% of them appearing once. Sequencing was performed on peripheral blood. The receptors originated from a woman aged 25 to 39 with acute or convalescent COVID-19.

J is TRBJ2-1 and V is TRBV18, with a weak D call TRBD2 (6 bases). Germline-derived CDR1 and CDR2 are KGHSH and LQKENI. V was cut by 2 bases and J by 4 bases, with 12 bases left in between. The CDR3 spans 15 residues. This CDR3 reads CASSPGLSPYNEQFF. For the CDR3, the DNA is TGTGCCAGCTCACCAGGACTATCCCCTTACAATGAGCAGTTCTTC.

This clone was found a few times. The rearrangement links TRBV11-2 to TRBJ2-2; TRBD1 is a possible D gene (7 bases). Germline values: CDR1 SGHAT, CDR2 FQNNGV. The V end lost 8 bases, the J end lost 1 base, and 17 bases lay between the germline ends. CDR3 length: 16 amino acids. The CDR3 protein is CASGFAGQKNTGELFF. The CDR3, as DNA: TGTGCCAGCGGGTTTGCGGGACAGAAGAACACCGGGGAGCTGTTTTTT.